Listed here is a single T cell receptor beta chain. The antigen remains undetermined. This entry belongs to a study of response to subunit inactivated influenza vaccine. Study findings and constraints: There was a suggestion from the authors that each seasonal influenza vaccination recruits few new T cells.

MiXCR was run by TCRdb on the RT-PCR reads, yielding one entry per CDR3 protein. The data contain around 580,000 distinct CDR3 sequences, 13% to 15% of them seen just once; the ten biggest clones take up 11%. Germline V gives CDR1 SGDLS, CDR2 YYNGEE. There are 20 residues in the CDR3. The V and J ends lost 4 bases and 5 bases respectively, with 30 bases between them. The chain couples TRBV9 to TRBJ2-2; D tentatively fits TRBD1 or TRBD2 (5 bases each). The starting material was PBMCs from blood, obtained 11 to 12 days after vaccination. The TCR originated in a man aged 50 or older who received an inactivated influenza vaccine. The CDR3 DNA reads TGTGCCAGCAGCCCCAGGTGGGACCAATCACGAGGGAAGTATACCGGGGAGCTGTTTTTT. Protein sequence: CASSPRWDQSRGKYTGELFF. The full variable domain, its missing parts supplied by reference TRBV9 and TRBJ2-2, is DSGVTQTPKHLITATGQRVTLRCSPRSGDLSVYWYQQSLDQGLQFLIQYYNGEERAKGNILERFSAQQFPDLHSELNLSSLELGDSALYFCASSPRWDQSRGKYTGELFFGEGSRLTVL.